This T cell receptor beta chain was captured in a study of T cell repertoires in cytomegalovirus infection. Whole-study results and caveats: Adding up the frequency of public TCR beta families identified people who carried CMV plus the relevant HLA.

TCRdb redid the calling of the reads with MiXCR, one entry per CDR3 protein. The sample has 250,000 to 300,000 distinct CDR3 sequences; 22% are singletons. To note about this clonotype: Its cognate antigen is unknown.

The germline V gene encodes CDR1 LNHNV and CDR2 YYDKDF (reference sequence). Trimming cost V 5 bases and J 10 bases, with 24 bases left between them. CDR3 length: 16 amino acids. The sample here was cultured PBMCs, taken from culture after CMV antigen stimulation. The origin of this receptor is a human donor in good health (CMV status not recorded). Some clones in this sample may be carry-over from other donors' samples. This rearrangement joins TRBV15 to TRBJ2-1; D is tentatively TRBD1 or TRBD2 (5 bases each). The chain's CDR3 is CATSGVSGTNFGEQFF. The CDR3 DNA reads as TGTGCCACCAGCGGAGTCTCCGGGACCAACTTCGGGGAGCAGTTCTTC.